What follows are 6 T cell receptor beta chains derived from one specimen sequenced in a study of T cell responses to AZD1222 COVID-19 vaccine. Here immunoSEQ multiplex PCR was the method, and the copy in TCRdb shows in-frame clones only, minus some. The table includes about 130,000 clones, roughly 90% detected once. Specimen: peripheral blood, collected on day 0 of AZD1222 vaccination. The origin of the receptors is an adult in good health.

The chain joins TRBV6-5 to TRBJ2-1, with 8 bases that match TRBD1. The CDR3 covers 15 residues. Germline V gene lookup returns CDR1 MNHEY and CDR2 SVGAGI. J lost 10 bases, V lost 5 bases, and 13 bases had no gene match. The CDR3 DNA follows: TGTGCCAGCAGTCCCGGACAGGGCGGGCATGGGGAGCAGTTCTTC. Encoded protein: CASSPGQGGHGEQFF.

This clone came up a few times. The V call is TRBV7-2, the J call TRBJ1-2; D remains ambiguous. Germline V CDR1 and CDR2: SGHTA, FQGNSA. The length of the CDR3 is 13 residues. The germline V and J ends were trimmed by 3 bases and 5 bases, with 10 bases remaining between them. CDR3 nucleotide sequence: TGTGCCAGCAGCTTCGGGGAACGATATGGCTACACCTTC. Protein: CASSFGERYGYTF.

V and J are TRBV25-1 and TRBJ1-1; 8 nucleotides line up with TRBD1. This CDR3 comprises 16 residues. The V segment lost 5 bases and the J segment 5 bases; nucleotides outside the gene matches: 13. CDR1 and CDR2 from the germline V gene are MGHDK and SYGVNS. Here the CDR3 DNA reads TGTGCCAGCAGTCCCACTTTACAGGGGGTAGGAACTGAAGCTTTCTTT. This translates into CASSPTLQGVGTEAFF.

The chain has TRBV4-1 and TRBJ1-6; no reliable D call. V dropped 0 bases and J dropped 7 bases, with 10 bases sitting between them. The CDR3 has 15 amino acids. Looked up from germline, CDR1 is MGHRA and CDR2 is YSYEKL. The CDR3 DNA reads TGCGCCAGCAGCCAAGAGGGAGGGAAGAATTCACCCCTCCACTTT. Translation: CASSQEGGKNSPLHF.

The chain's CDR3 is CASSQSTGGGETQYF. The CDR3 DNA follows: TGTGCCAGCAGCCAGAGTACAGGGGGCGGCGAGACCCAGTACTTC. V usage is TRBV3-1 (or the pseudogene TRBV3-2) and J usage is TRBJ2-5; 9 bases are a match to TRBD1. The CDR3 contains 15 residues. Germline V CDR1 and CDR2: LGHDT, YNNKEL (reference sequence). Losses at the gene ends were 3 bases for V and 5 bases for J; bases not matched to a gene: 7.

This rearrangement joins TRBV6-5 to TRBJ2-7; 13 nucleotides line up with TRBD2. CDR1 and CDR2 from the germline V gene are MNHEY and SVGAGI. The CDR3 has 14 amino acids. CDR3 DNA sequence: TGTGCAACCTCAGGGACTAGCGGGACCCACGAGCAGTACTTC. Amino acid sequence: CATSGTSGTHEQYF.